One and the same sample provided the 2 T cell receptor beta chains below, sequenced in a study of memory CD4+ T cells and cytomegalovirus serostatus. The repertoire was sequenced with immunoSEQ multiplex PCR; TCRdb's copy has only in-frame clones and lacks some. The sample yields some 57,000 clones, around 85% seen once. Single viable CD3+CD4+CD8-CD45RO+ cells were sorted as the memory CD4+ T cells. Sequenced: memory CD4+ T cells from blood. Every receptor here comes from an adult in good health and CMV-seronegative.

The rearrangement links TRBV2 to TRBJ2-7; D is uncertain. The CDR3 length is 12 residues. Germline CDR1 reads SNHLY; CDR2 reads FYNNEI. Trimming took off 7 bases at V and 5 bases at J, with 12 bases between the two ends. The CDR3 coding sequence is TGTGCCAGCACGCCTCAGGTCAACGAGCAGTACTTC. Protein: CASTPQVNEQYF.

V and J are TRBV2 and TRBJ2-3, with TRBD2 matching over 9 bases. The CDR3 runs 16 residues. The ends lost 6 bases at V and 2 bases at J; junction bases unmatched: 9. CDR1 and CDR2 (germline): SNHLY, FYNNEI. In DNA, the CDR3 is TGTGCCAGCAGACCAGGGACTAGCCGACCCACAGATACGCAGTATTTT. Translating gives CASRPGTSRPTDTQYF.